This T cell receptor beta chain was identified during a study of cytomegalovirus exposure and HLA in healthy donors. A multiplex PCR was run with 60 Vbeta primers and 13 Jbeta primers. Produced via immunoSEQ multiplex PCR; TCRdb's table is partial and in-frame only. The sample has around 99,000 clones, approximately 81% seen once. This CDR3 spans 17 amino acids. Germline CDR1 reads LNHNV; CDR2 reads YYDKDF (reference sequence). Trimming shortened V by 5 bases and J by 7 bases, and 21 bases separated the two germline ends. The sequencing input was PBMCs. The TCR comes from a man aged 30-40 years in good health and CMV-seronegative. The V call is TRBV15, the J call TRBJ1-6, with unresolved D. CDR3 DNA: TGTGCCACCAGCGTAGAACAGAATCGAAGGTCCAATTCACCCCTCCACTTT. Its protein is CATSVEQNRRSNSPLHF.